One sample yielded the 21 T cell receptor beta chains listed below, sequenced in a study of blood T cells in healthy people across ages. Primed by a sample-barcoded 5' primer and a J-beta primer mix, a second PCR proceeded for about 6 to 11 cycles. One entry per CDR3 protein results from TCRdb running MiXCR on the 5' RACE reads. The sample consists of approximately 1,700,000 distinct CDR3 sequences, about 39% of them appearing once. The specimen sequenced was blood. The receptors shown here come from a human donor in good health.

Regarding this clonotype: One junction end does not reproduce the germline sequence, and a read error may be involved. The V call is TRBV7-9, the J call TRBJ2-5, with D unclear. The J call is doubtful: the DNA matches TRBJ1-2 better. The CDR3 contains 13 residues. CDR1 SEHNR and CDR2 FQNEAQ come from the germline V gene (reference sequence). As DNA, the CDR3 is TGTGCCAGCCACATGGGGTCCCTCTATGACTACACCTTC. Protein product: CASHMGSLYDYTF.

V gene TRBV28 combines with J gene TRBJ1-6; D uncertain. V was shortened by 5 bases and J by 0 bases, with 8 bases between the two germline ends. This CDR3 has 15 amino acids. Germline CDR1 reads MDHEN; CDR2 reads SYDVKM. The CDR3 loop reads CASSPLSSYNSPLHF. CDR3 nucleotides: TGTGCCAGCAGTCCCCTATCCTCCTATAATTCACCCCTCCACTTT.

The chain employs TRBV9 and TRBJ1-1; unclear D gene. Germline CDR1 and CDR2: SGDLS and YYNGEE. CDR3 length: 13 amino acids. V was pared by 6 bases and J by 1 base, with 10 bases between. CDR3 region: CASNRWGNTEAFF. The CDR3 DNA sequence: TGTGCCAGCAACCGTTGGGGGAACACTGAAGCTTTCTTT.

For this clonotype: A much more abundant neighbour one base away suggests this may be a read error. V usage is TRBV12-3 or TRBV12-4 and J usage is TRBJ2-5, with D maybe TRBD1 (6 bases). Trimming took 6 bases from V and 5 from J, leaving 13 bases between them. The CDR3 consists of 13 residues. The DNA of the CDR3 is TGTGCCAGCAGCTTAAACAGGGTCGAGACCCAGTACTTC. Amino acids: CASSLNRVETQYF.

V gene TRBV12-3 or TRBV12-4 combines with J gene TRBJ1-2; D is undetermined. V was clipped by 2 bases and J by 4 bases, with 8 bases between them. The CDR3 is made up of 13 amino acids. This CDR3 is CASSLHTSYGYTF. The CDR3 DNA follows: TGTGCCAGCAGTTTACACACTAGCTATGGCTACACCTTC.

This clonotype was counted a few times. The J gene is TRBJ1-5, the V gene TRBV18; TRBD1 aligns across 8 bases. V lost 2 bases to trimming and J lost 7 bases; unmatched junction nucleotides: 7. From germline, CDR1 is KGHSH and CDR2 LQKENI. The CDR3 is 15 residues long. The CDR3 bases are TGTGCCAGCTCACCATATACAGGGGGGGCCCAGCCCCAGCATTTT. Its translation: CASSPYTGGAQPQHF.

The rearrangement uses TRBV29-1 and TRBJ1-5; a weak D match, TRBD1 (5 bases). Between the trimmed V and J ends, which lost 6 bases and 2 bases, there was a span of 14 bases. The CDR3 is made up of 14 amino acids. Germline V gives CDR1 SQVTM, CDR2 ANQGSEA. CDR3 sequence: CSVGTLRGNQPQHF. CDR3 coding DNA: TGCAGCGTCGGGACCTTGAGGGGCAATCAGCCCCAGCATTTT.

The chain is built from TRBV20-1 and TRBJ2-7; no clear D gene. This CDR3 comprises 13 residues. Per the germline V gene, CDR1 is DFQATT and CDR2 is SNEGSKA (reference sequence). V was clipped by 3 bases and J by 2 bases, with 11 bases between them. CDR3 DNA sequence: TGCAGTGCTAGTGTGGGTGCCACCTACGAGCAGTACTTC. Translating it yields CSASVGATYEQYF.

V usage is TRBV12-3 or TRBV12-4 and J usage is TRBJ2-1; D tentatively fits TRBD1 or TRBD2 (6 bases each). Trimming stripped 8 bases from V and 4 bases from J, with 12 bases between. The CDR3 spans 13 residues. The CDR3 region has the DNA TGTGCCAGCGGGGGGCTGGTATACAATGAGCAGTTCTTC. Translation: CASGGLVYNEQFF.

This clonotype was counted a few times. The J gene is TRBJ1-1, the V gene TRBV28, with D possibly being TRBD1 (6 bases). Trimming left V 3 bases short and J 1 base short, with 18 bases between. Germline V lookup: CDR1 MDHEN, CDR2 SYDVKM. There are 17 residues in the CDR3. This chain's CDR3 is CASSFFPRQETNTEAFF. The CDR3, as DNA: TGTGCCAGCAGTTTCTTCCCCAGACAGGAGACGAACACTGAAGCTTTCTTT.

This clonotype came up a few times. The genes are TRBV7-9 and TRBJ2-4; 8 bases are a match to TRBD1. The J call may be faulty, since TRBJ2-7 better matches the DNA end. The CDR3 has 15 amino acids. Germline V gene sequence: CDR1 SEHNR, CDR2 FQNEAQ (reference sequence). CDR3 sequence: CASSYRTGSRHEQYF. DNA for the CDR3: TGTGCCAGCAGCTATAGGACAGGGTCTAGACACGAGCAGTACTTC.

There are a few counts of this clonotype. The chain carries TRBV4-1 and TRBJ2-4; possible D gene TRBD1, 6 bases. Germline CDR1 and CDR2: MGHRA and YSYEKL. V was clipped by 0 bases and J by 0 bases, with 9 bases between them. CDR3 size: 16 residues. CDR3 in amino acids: CASSQDRTEAKNIQYF. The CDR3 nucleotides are TGCGCCAGCAGCCAAGATAGGACAGAAGCCAAAAACATTCAGTACTTC.

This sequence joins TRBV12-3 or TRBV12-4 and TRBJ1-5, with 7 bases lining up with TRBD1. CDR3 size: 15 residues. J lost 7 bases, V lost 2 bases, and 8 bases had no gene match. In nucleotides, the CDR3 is TGTGCCAGCAGTTTACGAGGGGGCCGAGGGCAGCCCCAGCATTTT. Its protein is CASSLRGGRGQPQHF.

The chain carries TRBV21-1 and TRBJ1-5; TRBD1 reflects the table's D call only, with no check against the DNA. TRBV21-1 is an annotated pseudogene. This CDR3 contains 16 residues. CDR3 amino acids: CASTLRDRGRREPQHF. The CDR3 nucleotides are TGTGCCAGCACCTTAAGAGACAGGGGAAGGAGGGAGCCCCAGCATTTT.

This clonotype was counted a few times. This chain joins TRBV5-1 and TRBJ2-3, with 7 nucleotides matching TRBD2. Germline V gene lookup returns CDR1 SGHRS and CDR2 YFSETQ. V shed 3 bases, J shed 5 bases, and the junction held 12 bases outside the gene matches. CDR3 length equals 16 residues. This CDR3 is CASSSTGAGRVDTQYF. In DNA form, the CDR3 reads TGCGCCAGCAGCTCAACCGGAGCGGGGCGGGTAGATACGCAGTATTTT.

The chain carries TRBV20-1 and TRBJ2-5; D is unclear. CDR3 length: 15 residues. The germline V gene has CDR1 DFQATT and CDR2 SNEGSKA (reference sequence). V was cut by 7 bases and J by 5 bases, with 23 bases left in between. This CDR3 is CSVRVPGRTFETQYF. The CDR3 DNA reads TGCAGTGTACGGGTTCCGGGCAGGACGTTCGAGACCCAGTACTTC.

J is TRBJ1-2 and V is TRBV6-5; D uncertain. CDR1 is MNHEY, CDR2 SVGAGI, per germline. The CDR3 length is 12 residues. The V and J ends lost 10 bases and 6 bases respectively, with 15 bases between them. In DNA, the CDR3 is TGTGCCACCCGTTGGTCGGGTGATGGCTACACCTTC. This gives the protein CATRWSGDGYTF.

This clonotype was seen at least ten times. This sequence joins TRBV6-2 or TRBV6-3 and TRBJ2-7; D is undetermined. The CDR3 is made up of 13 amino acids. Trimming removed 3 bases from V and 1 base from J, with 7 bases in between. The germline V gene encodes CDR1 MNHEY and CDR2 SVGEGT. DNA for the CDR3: TGTGCCAGCAGTTATGGTCCATCCTACGAGCAGTACTTC. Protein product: CASSYGPSYEQYF.

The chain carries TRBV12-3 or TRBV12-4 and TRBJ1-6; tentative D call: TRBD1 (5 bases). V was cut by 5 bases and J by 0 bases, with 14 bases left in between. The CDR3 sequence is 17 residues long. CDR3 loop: CASSPRAGSSYNSPLHF. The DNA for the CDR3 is TGTGCCAGCAGTCCCCGGGCAGGGAGCTCCTATAATTCACCCCTCCACTTT.

CDR3 sequence (DNA): TGTGCCAGCAGCAACAACTCAGGCGCCTATGGCTACACCTTC. Protein sequence: CASSNNSGAYGYTF. The genes are TRBV7-9 and TRBJ1-2; unclear D gene. With 5 bases removed from V and 4 bases from J, the gap between germline ends came to 14 bases. Germline CDR1 and CDR2: SEHNR and FQNEAQ (reference sequence). This CDR3 contains 14 residues.

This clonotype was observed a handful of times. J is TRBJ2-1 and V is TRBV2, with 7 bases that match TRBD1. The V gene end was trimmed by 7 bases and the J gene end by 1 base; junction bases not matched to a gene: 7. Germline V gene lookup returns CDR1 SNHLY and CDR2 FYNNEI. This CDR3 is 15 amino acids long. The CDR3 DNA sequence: TGTGCCAGCAATACAGGGGCCCTTTCCTACAATGAGCAGTTCTTC. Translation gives CASNTGALSYNEQFF.